The rows below give T cell receptor beta chains drawn from one sample of a study of blood T cells in healthy people across ages. Using its own MiXCR run on the 5' RACE reads, TCRdb lists one record per CDR3 protein. The sample has 380,000 or so distinct CDR3 sequences; about half are singletons. The sequenced sample was blood. Receptor source: a man between 60 and 75 years old in good health. CDR3s include the opening cysteine and the closing phenylalanine or tryptophan. A D gene is named only where the DNA matches it firmly. Rows give clone size only sometimes, using once, few, many, or a class for an expanded clone.

V: TRBV10-1; J: TRBJ2-5; size: .; D: .; CDR3: CASSGGGIGETQYF; DNA: TGCGCCAGCAGCGGAGGGGGAATTGGAGAGACCCAGTACTTC
V: TRBV20-1; J: TRBJ1-5; size: .; D: TRBD1; CDR3: CSAQGGRDQPQHF; DNA: TGCAGTGCCCAGGGGGGCCGGGATCAGCCCCAGCATTTT
V: TRBV20-1; J: TRBJ2-1; size: few; D: TRBD2; CDR3: CSAHPSSGRYNEQFF; DNA: TGCAGTGCGCACCCGTCTAGCGGGAGATACAATGAGCAGTTCTTC
V: TRBV2; J: TRBJ2-3; size: .; D: .; CDR3: CASSFDGSTDTQYF; DNA: TGTGCCAGCAGTTTCGACGGAAGCACAGATACGCAGTATTTT
V: TRBV20-1; J: TRBJ2-3; size: .; D: TRBD2; CDR3: CSAGVAGGQYF; DNA: TGCAGTGCTGGGGTAGCGGGGGGGCAGTATTTT
V: TRBV20-1; J: TRBJ2-1; size: many; D: TRBD2; CDR3: CSAKAPSGRANEQFF; DNA: TGCAGTGCTAAGGCCCCGAGCGGGAGGGCAAATGAGCAGTTCTTC
V: TRBV7-3; J: TRBJ2-7; size: few; D: .; CDR3: CASSFNPAYEQYF; DNA: TGTGCCAGCAGCTTCAACCCCGCCTACGAGCAGTACTTC
V: TRBV20-1; J: TRBJ2-7; size: few; D: .; CDR3: CSAPPRLQGNEQYF; DNA: TGCAGTGCGCCCCCACGACTTCAGGGAAACGAGCAGTACTTC
V: TRBV27; J: TRBJ1-2; size: few; D: TRBD1; CDR3: CASSPKTGRNYGYTF; DNA: TGTGCCAGCAGTCCTAAGACAGGGCGGAACTATGGCTACACCTTC
V: TRBV3-1; J: TRBJ2-7; size: .; D: .; CDR3: CASGTYYEQYF; DNA: TGTGCCAGCGGGACTTACTACGAGCAGTACTTC
V: TRBV5-1; J: TRBJ2-7; size: few; D: TRBD1; CDR3: CASSLSSTTTRGRFGYEQYF; DNA: TGCGCCAGCAGCTTGAGTAGCACGACGACCAGGGGGCGTTTCGGGTACGAGCAGTACTTC
V: TRBV20-1; J: TRBJ2-7; size: .; D: .; CDR3: CSARDNRGRHSYEQYF; DNA: TGCAGTGCTAGAGATAATAGGGGCCGCCACTCCTACGAGCAGTACTTC
V: TRBV7-9; J: TRBJ2-5; size: many; D: TRBD1; CDR3: CASSTPRDRGRETQYF; DNA: TGTGCCAGCAGCACTCCCCGGGACAGGGGACGCGAGACCCAGTACTTC
V: TRBV27; J: TRBJ2-7; size: few; D: .; CDR3: CASSRDGAYEQYF; DNA: TGTGCCAGCAGTAGGGACGGCGCCTACGAGCAGTACTTC
V: TRBV12-3/TRBV12-4; J: TRBJ2-3; size: few; D: TRBD1; CDR3: CATSRWTGGTDTQYF; DNA: TGTGCCACCTCTCGTTGGACAGGGGGCACAGATACGCAGTATTTT
V: TRBV6-1; J: TRBJ2-7; size: many; D: .; CDR3: CASSAGLSGSYNEQYF; DNA: TGTGCCAGCAGTGCGGGCCTATCGGGCTCCTACAATGAGCAGTACTTC
V: TRBV9; J: TRBJ2-3; size: few; D: TRBD2; CDR3: CASSVDPSGLLKDTQYF; DNA: TGTGCCAGCAGCGTAGATCCTAGCGGGCTGCTCAAAGATACGCAGTATTTT
V: TRBV2; J: TRBJ2-1; size: many; D: TRBD2; CDR3: CASRSSGGYNEQFF; DNA: TGTGCCAGCCGCTCTAGCGGGGGCTACAATGAGCAGTTCTTC
V: TRBV7-2; J: TRBJ2-5; size: .; D: .; CDR3: CASSSGPAQETQYF; DNA: TGTGCCAGCAGCTCAGGACCAGCGCAAGAGACCCAGTACTTC
V: TRBV9; J: TRBJ2-1; size: .; D: .; CDR3: CASGLGASSYNEQFF; DNA: TGTGCCAGCGGCCTTGGGGCGAGCTCCTACAATGAGCAGTTCTTC
V: TRBV2; J: TRBJ2-1; size: .; D: TRBD1; CDR3: CASNGQGYNEQFF; DNA: TGTGCCAGCAATGGACAGGGCTACAATGAGCAGTTCTTC
V: TRBV20-1; J: TRBJ2-3; size: many; D: TRBD2; CDR3: CSARVSGLARDTQYF; DNA: TGCAGTGCTAGGGTTAGCGGGCTCGCCCGAGATACGCAGTATTTT
V: TRBV7-2; J: TRBJ2-1; size: few; D: TRBD2; CDR3: CASSQGLAAYNEQFF; DNA: TGTGCCAGCAGCCAGGGACTAGCGGCCTACAATGAGCAGTTCTTC
V: TRBV7-2; J: TRBJ2-2; size: once; D: TRBD2; CDR3: CASSLVPSGVTGELFF; DNA: TGTGCCAGCAGCTTAGTGCCTAGCGGGGTGACCGGGGAGCTGTTTTTT
V: TRBV28; J: TRBJ2-6; size: .; D: .; CDR3: CASRESRSGANVLTF; DNA: TGTGCCAGCAGAGAATCACGCTCTGGGGCCAACGTCCTGACTTTC
V: TRBV7-2; J: TRBJ2-7; size: once; D: .; CDR3: CASSSSRVRGEQYF; DNA: TGTGCCAGCAGCTCCAGTCGGGTTCGGGGCGAGCAGTACTTC
V: TRBV7-9; J: TRBJ2-3; size: .; D: .; CDR3: CASSSPTGIRDTQYF; DNA: TGTGCCAGCAGCTCCCCCACGGGGATCAGGGATACGCAGTATTTT
V: TRBV29-1; J: TRBJ2-1; size: many; D: TRBD1; CDR3: CSVEGQGYNEQFF; DNA: TGCAGCGTTGAAGGACAGGGATACAATGAGCAGTTCTTC
V: TRBV20-1; J: TRBJ2-2; size: .; D: TRBD1; CDR3: CSASGQGANTGELFF; DNA: TGCAGTGCTTCCGGACAGGGGGCGAACACCGGGGAGCTGTTTTTT
V: TRBV10-3; J: TRBJ1-1; size: few; D: .; CDR3: CASSSSTEAFF; DNA: TGTGCCAGCAGTTCGAGCACTGAAGCTTTCTTT
V: TRBV6-5; J: TRBJ1-6; size: .; D: .; CDR3: CASSYDVQGPLHF; DNA: TGTGCCAGCAGTTACGACGTCCAAGGGCCCCTCCACTTT
V: TRBV11-1; J: TRBJ2-6; size: .; D: .; CDR3: CASSLTVLSGANVLTF; DNA: TGTGCCAGCAGCTTAACAGTCCTCTCTGGGGCCAACGTCCTGACTTTC
V: TRBV7-9; J: TRBJ1-5; size: .; D: .; CDR3: CASSTEIQPQHF; DNA: TGTGCCAGCTCCACCGAGATTCAGCCCCAGCATTTT
V: TRBV20-1; J: TRBJ2-1; size: .; D: TRBD1; CDR3: CSAMGQPLTQFF; DNA: TGCAGTGCAATGGGACAGCCCTTAACGCAGTTCTTC
V: TRBV3-1; J: TRBJ2-5; size: few; D: TRBD2; CDR3: CASSPFLAGFQETQYF; DNA: TGTGCCAGCAGCCCCTTTCTAGCGGGGTTCCAAGAGACCCAGTACTTC
V: TRBV13; J: TRBJ1-2; size: .; D: TRBD1; CDR3: CASSQRTGSYGYTF; DNA: TGTGCCAGCAGCCAACGGACAGGGAGCTATGGCTACACCTTC
V: TRBV15; J: TRBJ1-4; size: .; D: .; CDR3: CATSLPLDGGPNEKLFF; DNA: TGTGCCACTAGCTTGCCGTTGGACGGGGGACCGAATGAAAAACTGTTTTTT
V: TRBV20-1; J: TRBJ1-2; size: .; D: .; CDR3: CSAMQGPGDGYTF; DNA: TGCAGTGCTATGCAGGGGCCTGGGGATGGCTACACCTTC
V: TRBV5-1; J: TRBJ2-7; size: .; D: TRBD2; CDR3: CASSLVELAGHYEQYF; DNA: TGCGCCAGCAGCTTGGTTGAGCTAGCGGGGCACTACGAGCAGTACTTC
V: TRBV14; J: TRBJ1-1; size: .; D: TRBD1; CDR3: CASTSDRGRAFF; DNA: TGTGCCAGCACCTCGGACAGGGGGCGAGCTTTCTTT
V: TRBV6-1; J: TRBJ2-3; size: .; D: TRBD1; CDR3: CASSEFGQGRSTETQYF; DNA: TGTGCCAGCAGTGAGTTCGGACAGGGCAGATCCACAGAGACGCAGTATTTT